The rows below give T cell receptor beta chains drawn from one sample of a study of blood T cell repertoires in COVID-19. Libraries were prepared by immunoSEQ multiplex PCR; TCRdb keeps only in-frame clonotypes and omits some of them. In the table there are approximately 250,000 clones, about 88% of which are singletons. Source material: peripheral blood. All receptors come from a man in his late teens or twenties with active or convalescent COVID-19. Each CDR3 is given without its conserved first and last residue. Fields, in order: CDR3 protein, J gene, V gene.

ASTQGTYEQY	TRBJ2-7	TRBV2
AWSSGKGAYEQY	TRBJ2-7	TRBV30
ASGSRTLGGVDTEAF	TRBJ1-1	TRBV12-5
ASIRRDSTYVNTEAF	TRBJ1-1	TRBV19
ASSVTRRDTEAF	TRBJ1-1	TRBV5-1
ASSQDLATGSYNEQF	TRBJ2-1	TRBV3-1/TRBV3-2
ASRTGQGGNEQF	TRBJ2-1	TRBV19
ASRWTGWGGYT	TRBJ1-2	TRBV5-4
ASSYSGSGTGELF	TRBJ2-2	TRBV3-1/TRBV3-2
ASTLFGVSGELF	TRBJ2-2	TRBV5-1
ASSVQGVHGYT	TRBJ1-2	TRBV7-9
ASSFFNKQTDTQY	TRBJ2-3	TRBV28
ATSDSQAFPGTEAF	TRBJ1-1	TRBV24-1
ASSSFSGGANEQY	TRBJ2-7	TRBV11-3
ATSDRQRLLDSGNTIY	TRBJ1-3	TRBV24-1
ASSQDGGLSRNTIY	TRBJ1-3	TRBV3-1/TRBV3-2
ATGGTGELF	TRBJ2-2	TRBV10-3
ASSVGRRGDEQF	TRBJ2-1	TRBV9
ASRLGRGGLETQY	TRBJ2-5	TRBV12-2
SVAPSQGPTPDTQY	TRBJ2-3	TRBV29-1
ASSLGQGSYNEQF	TRBJ2-1	TRBV7-3
ASTGQGAFYGYT	TRBJ1-2	TRBV10-3
AISRTSDTDTQY	TRBJ2-3	TRBV10-3
ASKGTGEGFYGYT	TRBJ1-2	TRBV14
ASSLEGGKTEAF	TRBJ1-1	TRBV7-3
ASSLTQGVGETQY	TRBJ2-5	TRBV7-8
ASSLGLGQPQH	TRBJ1-5	TRBV27
ASSVQGVSGNEQF	TRBJ2-1	TRBV9